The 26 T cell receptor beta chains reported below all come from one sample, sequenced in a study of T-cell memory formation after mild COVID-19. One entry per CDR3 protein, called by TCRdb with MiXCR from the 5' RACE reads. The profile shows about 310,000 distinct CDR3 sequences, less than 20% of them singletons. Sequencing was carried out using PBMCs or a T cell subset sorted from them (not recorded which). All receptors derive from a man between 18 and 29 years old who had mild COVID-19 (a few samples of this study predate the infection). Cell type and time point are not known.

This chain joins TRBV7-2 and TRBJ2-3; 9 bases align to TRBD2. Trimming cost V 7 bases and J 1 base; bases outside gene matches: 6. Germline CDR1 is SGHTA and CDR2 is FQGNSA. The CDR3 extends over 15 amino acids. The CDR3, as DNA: TGTGCCAGCAAATCAGCGGGGGGCGGCACAGATACGCAGTATTTT. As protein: CASKSAGGGTDTQYF.

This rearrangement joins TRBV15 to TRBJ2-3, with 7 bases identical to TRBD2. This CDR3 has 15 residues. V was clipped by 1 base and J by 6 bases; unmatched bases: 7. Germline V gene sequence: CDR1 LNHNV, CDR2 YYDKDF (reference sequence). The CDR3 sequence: CATSRAGEGSDTQYF. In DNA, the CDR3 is TGTGCCACCAGCAGAGCGGGGGAGGGGAGTGATACGCAGTATTTT.

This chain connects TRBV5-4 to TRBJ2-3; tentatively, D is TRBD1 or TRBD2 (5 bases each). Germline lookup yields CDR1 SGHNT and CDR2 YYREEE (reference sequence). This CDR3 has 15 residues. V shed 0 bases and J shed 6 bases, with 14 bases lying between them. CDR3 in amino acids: CASSLVGAIRDTQYF. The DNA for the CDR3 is TGTGCCAGCAGCTTGGTCGGGGCTATTCGCGATACGCAGTATTTT.

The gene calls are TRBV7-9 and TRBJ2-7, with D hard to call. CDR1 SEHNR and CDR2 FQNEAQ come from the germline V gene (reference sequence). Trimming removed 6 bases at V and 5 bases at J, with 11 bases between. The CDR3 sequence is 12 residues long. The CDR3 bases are TGTGCCAGCAGTCAATCTGGGAACGAGCAGTACTTC. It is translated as CASSQSGNEQYF.

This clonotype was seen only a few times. CDR3 DNA sequence: TGCAGTGCTAGATCACCAGCGGGGGAATACAATGAGCAGTTCTTC. Translating gives CSARSPAGEYNEQFF. V gene TRBV20-1 combines with J gene TRBJ2-1, with TRBD2 identical over 8 bases. Germline CDR1 reads DFQATT; CDR2 reads SNEGSKA (reference sequence). V shed 2 bases, J shed 4 bases, and the junction held 7 bases outside the gene matches. This CDR3 contains 15 residues.

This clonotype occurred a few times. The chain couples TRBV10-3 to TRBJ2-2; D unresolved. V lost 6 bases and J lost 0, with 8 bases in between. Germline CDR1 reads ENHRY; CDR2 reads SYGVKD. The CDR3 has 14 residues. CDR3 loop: CAIRGPTNTGELFF. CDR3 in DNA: TGTGCCATCAGGGGCCCCACGAACACCGGGGAGCTGTTTTTT.

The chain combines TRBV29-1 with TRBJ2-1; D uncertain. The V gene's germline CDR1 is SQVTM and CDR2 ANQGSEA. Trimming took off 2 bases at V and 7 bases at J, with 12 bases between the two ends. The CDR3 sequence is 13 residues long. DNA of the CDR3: TGCAGCGTTGAACGGCCGACCGCTAATGAGCAGTTCTTC. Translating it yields CSVERPTANEQFF.

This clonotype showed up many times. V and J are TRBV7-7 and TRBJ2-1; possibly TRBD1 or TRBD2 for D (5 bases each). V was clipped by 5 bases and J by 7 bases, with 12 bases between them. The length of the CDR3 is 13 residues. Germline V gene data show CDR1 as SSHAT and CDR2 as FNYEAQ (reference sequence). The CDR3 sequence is CASSRDAYNEQFF. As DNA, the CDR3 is TGTGCCAGCAGCCGGGACGCGTATAATGAGCAGTTCTTC.

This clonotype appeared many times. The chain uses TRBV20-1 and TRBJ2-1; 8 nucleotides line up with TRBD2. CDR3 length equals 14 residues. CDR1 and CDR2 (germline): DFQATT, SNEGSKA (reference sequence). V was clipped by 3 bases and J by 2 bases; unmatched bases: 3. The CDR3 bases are TGCAGTGCTAGCGGGGGGGCCGCCTACAATGAGCAGTTCTTC. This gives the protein CSASGGAAYNEQFF.

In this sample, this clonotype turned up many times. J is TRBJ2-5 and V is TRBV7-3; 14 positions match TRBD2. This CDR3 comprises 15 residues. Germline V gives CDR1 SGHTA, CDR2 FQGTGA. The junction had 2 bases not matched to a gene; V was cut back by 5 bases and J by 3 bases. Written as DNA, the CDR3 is TGTGCCAGCAGCCCGGGACTAGCGGGGGAAGAGACCCAGTACTTC. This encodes CASSPGLAGEETQYF.

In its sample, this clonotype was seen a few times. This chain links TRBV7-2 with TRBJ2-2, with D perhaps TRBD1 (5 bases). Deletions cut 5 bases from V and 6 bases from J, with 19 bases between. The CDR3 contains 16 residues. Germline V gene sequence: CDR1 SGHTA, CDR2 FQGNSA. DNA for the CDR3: TGTGCCAGCAGCCCAGGGCCCCTGGATTGGGCCGGGGAGCTGTTTTTT. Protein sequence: CASSPGPLDWAGELFF.

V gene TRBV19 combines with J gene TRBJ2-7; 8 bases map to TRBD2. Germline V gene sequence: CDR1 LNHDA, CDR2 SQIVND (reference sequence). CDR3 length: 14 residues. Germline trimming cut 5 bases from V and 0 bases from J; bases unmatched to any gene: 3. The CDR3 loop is CASSAAGGSYEQYF. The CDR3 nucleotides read TGTGCCAGTAGTGCGGCGGGGGGCTCCTACGAGCAGTACTTC.

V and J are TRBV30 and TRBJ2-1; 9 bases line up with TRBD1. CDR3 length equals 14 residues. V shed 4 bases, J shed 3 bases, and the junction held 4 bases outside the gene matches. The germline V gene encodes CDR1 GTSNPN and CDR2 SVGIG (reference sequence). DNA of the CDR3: TGTGCCTGGAACAGGGGGCGGAACTACAATGAGCAGTTCTTC. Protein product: CAWNRGRNYNEQFF.

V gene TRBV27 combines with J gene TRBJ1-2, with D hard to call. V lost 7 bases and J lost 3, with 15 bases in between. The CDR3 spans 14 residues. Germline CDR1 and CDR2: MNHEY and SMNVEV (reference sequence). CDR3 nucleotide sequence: TGTGCCAGCACCTCCTCTCAGGACCACTATGGCTACACCTTC. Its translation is CASTSSQDHYGYTF.

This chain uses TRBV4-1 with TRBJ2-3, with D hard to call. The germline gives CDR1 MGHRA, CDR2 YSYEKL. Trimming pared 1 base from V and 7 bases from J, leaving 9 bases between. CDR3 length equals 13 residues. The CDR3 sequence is CASSQVRFNTQYF. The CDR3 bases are TGCGCCAGCAGCCAAGTTCGCTTTAATACGCAGTATTTT.

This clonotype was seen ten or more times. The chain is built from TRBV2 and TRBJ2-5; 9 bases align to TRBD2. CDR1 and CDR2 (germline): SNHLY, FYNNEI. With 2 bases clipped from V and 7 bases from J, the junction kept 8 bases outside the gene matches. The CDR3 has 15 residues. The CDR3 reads CASSERLAGSTTQYF. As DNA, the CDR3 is TGTGCCAGCAGTGAAAGGCTAGCGGGGTCGACGACCCAGTACTTC.

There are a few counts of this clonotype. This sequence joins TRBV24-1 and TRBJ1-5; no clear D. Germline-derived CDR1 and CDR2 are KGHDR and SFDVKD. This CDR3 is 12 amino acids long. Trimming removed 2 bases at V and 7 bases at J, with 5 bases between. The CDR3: CATSDYGQPQHF. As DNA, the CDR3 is TGTGCCACCAGTGATTATGGACAGCCCCAGCATTTT.

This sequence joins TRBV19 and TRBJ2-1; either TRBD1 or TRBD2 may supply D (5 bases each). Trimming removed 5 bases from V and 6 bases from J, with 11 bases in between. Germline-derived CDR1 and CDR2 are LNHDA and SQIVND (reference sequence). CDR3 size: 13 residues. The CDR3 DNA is TGTGCCAGTAGTGCCCCGGGACCCAATGAGCAGTTCTTC. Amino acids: CASSAPGPNEQFF.

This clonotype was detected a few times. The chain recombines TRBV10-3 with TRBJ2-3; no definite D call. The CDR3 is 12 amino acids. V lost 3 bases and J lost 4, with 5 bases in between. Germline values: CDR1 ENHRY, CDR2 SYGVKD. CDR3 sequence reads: CAISEFADTQYF. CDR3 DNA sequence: TGTGCCATCAGTGAATTCGCAGATACGCAGTATTTT.

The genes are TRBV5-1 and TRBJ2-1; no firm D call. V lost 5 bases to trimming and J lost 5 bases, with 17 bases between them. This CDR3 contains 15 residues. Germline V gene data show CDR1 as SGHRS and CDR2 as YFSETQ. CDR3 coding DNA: TGCGCCAGCAGTAACGGGCACAACCTCCACAATGAGCAGTTCTTC. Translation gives CASSNGHNLHNEQFF.

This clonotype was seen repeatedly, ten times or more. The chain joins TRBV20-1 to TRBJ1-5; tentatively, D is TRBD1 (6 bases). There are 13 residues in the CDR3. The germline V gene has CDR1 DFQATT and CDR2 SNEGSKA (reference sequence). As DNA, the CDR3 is TGCAGCACGAACGGGGGGCTGGATCAGCCCCAGCATTTT. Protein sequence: CSTNGGLDQPQHF.

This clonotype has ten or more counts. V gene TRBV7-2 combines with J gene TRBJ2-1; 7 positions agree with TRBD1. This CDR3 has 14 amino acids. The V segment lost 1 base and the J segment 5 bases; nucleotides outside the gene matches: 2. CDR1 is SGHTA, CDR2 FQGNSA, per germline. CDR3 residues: CASSLVRGNNEQFF. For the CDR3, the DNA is TGTGCCAGCAGCTTAGTCAGGGGGAACAATGAGCAGTTCTTC.

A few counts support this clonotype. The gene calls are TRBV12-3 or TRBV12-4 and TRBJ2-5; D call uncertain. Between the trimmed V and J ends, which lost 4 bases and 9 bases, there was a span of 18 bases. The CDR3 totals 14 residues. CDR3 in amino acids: CASSSARHLVAQYF. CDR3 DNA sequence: TGTGCCAGCAGTTCAGCTAGACATCTGGTTGCCCAGTACTTC.

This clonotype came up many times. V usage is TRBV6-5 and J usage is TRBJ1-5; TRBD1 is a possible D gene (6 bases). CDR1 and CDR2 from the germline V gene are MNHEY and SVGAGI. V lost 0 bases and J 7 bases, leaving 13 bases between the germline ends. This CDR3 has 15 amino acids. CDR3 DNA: TGTGCCAGCAGTTACTCAGCAGGGGCAAGCCAGCCCCAGCATTTT. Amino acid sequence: CASSYSAGASQPQHF.

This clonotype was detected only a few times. CDR3 nucleotide sequence: TGTGCCAGCAGCTCCTTTCGACAGGCACCTAACTATGGCTACACCTTC. Encoded protein: CASSSFRQAPNYGYTF. The J gene is TRBJ1-2, the V gene TRBV7-9; D is perhaps TRBD1 (6 bases). Germline-derived CDR1 and CDR2 are SEHNR and FQNEAQ (reference sequence). V was clipped by 4 bases and J by 0 bases, with 15 bases between them. The CDR3 loop spans 16 amino acids.

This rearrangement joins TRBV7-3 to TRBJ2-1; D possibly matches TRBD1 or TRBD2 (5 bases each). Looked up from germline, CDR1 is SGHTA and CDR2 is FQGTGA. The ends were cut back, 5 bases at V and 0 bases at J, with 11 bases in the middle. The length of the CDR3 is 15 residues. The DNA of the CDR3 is TGTGCCAGCAGCCGGGACCCTGGCTCCTACAATGAGCAGTTCTTC. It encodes CASSRDPGSYNEQFF.